This note documents a single T cell receptor (beta chain) sequence. The sample comes from a study of blood T cell repertoires in COVID-19. Study context: T cells, B-cell-depleted T cells, or PBMCs provided the cDNA or gDNA that served as material.

Original processing methods: Estimation of nucleated cell counts relied on the amplification of reference gene primers. TCRdb's table, derived via immunoSEQ multiplex PCR, lists solely in-frame clones and lacks some. The V and J calls and the clone size are those of that table, but D and trimming were determined from the DNA. The sample lists some 110,000 clones, approximately 86% occurring once. Germline values: CDR1 LNHDA, CDR2 SQIVND (reference sequence). The V segment lost 4 bases and the J segment 0 bases; nucleotides outside the gene matches: 9. This CDR3 comprises 17 residues. The sequencing input was peripheral blood. The genes are TRBV19 and TRBJ1-1, with 9 bases lining up with TRBD1. The clonotype originates from a human donor in a cohort sampled during active COVID-19. This CDR3 is CASSKGTGYPMNTEAFF. In nucleotides, the CDR3 is TGTGCCAGTAGTAAAGGGACAGGGTATCCCATGAACACTGAAGCTTTCTTT. Full variable domain (rest looked up from reference TRBV19 and TRBJ1-1): DGGITQSPKYLFRKEGQNVTLSCEQNLNHDAMYWYRQDPGQGLRLIYYSQIVNDFQKGDIAEGYSVSREKKESFPLTVTSAQKNPTAFYLCASSKGTGYPMNTEAFFGQGTRLTVV.